This T cell receptor (beta chain) was captured by sequencing in a study of cytomegalovirus exposure and HLA in healthy donors. In this sample, this clone turned up once. No antigen is known for it. There are 17 residues in the CDR3. Trimming at V came to 4 bases and at J to 0 bases, leaving 6 bases not matched to a gene. Germline values: CDR1 SGHRS, CDR2 YFSETQ. The data were produced by immunoSEQ multiplex PCR, yet TCRdb's version contains in-frame clones alone and is incomplete. The sample lists under 400,000 clones, approximately 90% occurring once. Notes on the study in general: Published work reported that the classifier diagnosed cytomegalovirus status with high specificity and sensitivity.

V usage is TRBV5-1 and J usage is TRBJ2-6, with 8 bases aligning to TRBD1. The source is a woman younger than 30 in good health and CMV-seronegative. Material for sequencing was PBMCs. The CDR3 nucleotides read TGCGCCAGCAGCACCCGACAGGGGATCTCTGGGGCCAACGTCCTGACTTTC. Translated: CASSTRQGISGANVLTF.